This TCR beta chain was profiled in a study of blood T cells in healthy people across ages. Study-level results: Older age went with lower TCR beta diversity per million T cells, in a roughly linear way.

Details on this clonotype: What it binds is unknown. The germline gene is not matched at one end of the junction; a read error may be the cause.

Combining a sample-barcoded 5' primer with a J-beta primer mix, a second PCR ran for 7 to 11 cycles. Paired-end reads containing CDR3 totaled no fewer than 3 million for each sample. Each CDR3 protein gets one entry after TCRdb re-called the 5' RACE reads with MiXCR. This table holds hundreds of thousands of distinct CDR3 sequences, 29% found once. Sequenced input: blood. The TCR sequence derives from a woman older than 75 in good health.

CDR3 DNA: TGCGCCAACAGCCAAGACAGTAGGGGGGGAATAATAAATACGCAGTATTTT. Its protein product is CANSQDSRGGIINTQYF. The genes are TRBV4-3 and TRBJ2-3, with TRBD2 as a possible D gene (7 bases). The CDR3 totals 17 residues. Germline V gene sequence: CDR1 LGHNA, CDR2 YSLEER.